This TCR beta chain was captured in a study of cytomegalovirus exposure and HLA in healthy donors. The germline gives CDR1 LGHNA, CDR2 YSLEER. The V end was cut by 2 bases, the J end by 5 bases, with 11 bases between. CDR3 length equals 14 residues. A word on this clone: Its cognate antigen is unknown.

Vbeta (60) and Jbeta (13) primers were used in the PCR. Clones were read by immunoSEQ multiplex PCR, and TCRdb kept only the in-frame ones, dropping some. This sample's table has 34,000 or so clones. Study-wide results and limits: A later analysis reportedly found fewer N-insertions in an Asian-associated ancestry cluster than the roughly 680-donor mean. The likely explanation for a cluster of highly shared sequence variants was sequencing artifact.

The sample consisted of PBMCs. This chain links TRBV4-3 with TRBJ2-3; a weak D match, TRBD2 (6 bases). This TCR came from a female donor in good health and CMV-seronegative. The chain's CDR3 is CASSQSGVRDTQYF. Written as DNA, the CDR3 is TGCGCCAGCAGCCAATCGGGGGTGAGAGATACGCAGTATTTT.